This is a list of T cell receptor beta chains from one sample in a study of PD-1 blockade in mismatch repair-deficient tumors. Assay used: immunoSEQ multiplex PCR; TCRdb lists only in-frame clones, some missing. The data show about 34,000 clones, over 80% seen once. This material consisted of PBMCs, taken less than 7 weeks after starting pembrolizumab. All receptors derive from an adult with mismatch repair-deficient cancer. The CDR3 runs from the conserved cysteine through the conserved F or W. A D gene is named only where the DNA matches it firmly. Clone size is not always given. Where it is, it says once, few, many or a class for expanded clones.

abundance	v_gene	j_gene	d_gene	CDR3aa	CDR3nt
-	TRBV7-7	TRBJ2-7	-	CASSPRGREGLKYEQYF	TGTGCTAGCAGCCCCAGGGGGCGGGAGGGTCTTAAGTACGAGCAGTACTTC
-	TRBV6-1	TRBJ1-5	-	CASREVGGDQPQHF	TGTGCCAGCAGGGAAGTGGGGGGGGATCAGCCCCAGCATTTT
-	TRBV18	TRBJ1-1	TRBD1	CASSPGTGGDEAFF	TGTGCCAGCTCACCCGGGACAGGGGGCGATGAAGCTTTCTTT
-	TRBV5-1	TRBJ2-7	TRBD2	CASSSLAGGQNEQYF	TGCGCCAGCAGCTCTTTAGCGGGAGGGCAGAACGAGCAGTACTTC
-	TRBV25-1	TRBJ2-7	TRBD1	CASTDGTGYPYEQYF	TGTGCCAGCACCGACGGGACAGGCTACCCCTACGAGCAGTACTTC
-	TRBV7-9	TRBJ2-3	-	CASRLTGIDTQYF	TGTGCCAGCAGGCTTACAGGGATAGATACGCAGTATTTT
-	TRBV27	TRBJ2-7	TRBD2	CASSLSSGRTLSYEQYF	TGTGCCAGCAGTTTATCCAGCGGGAGGACCTTATCCTACGAGCAGTACTTC
-	TRBV7-3	TRBJ1-1	-	CASSLNPRGMNTEAFF	TGTGCCAGCAGCTTAAACCCCAGAGGGATGAACACTGAAGCTTTCTTT
-	TRBV18	TRBJ2-2	-	CASSPGQGPNTGELFF	TGTGCCAGCTCACCCGGGCAGGGCCCGAACACCGGGGAGCTGTTTTTT
-	TRBV5-1	TRBJ2-7	TRBD2	CASSFGLAGGTYEQYF	TGCGCCAGCAGCTTCGGCCTAGCGGGAGGGACCTACGAGCAGTACTTC
-	TRBV18	TRBJ2-1	TRBD2	CASSPSGSKSYNEQFF	TGTGCCAGCTCCCCTAGCGGGAGTAAGTCCTACAATGAGCAGTTCTTC
-	TRBV13	TRBJ2-2	TRBD1	CASSLGDRGRNTGELFF	TGTGCCAGCAGCTTAGGGGACAGGGGGCGAAACACCGGGGAGCTGTTTTTT
-	TRBV7-9	TRBJ1-1	-	CASSSGSPRNTEAFF	TGTGCCAGCAGCTCCGGGAGTCCGAGGAACACTGAAGCTTTCTTT
-	TRBV5-1	TRBJ2-5	TRBD2	CASTTSGREETQYF	TGCGCCAGCACGACTAGCGGGAGGGAAGAGACCCAGTACTTC
-	TRBV5-1	TRBJ2-1	TRBD2	CASSFISGSNEQFF	TGCGCCAGCAGCTTCATTAGCGGGAGTAATGAGCAGTTCTTC
-	TRBV10-1	TRBJ2-1	TRBD2	CASSERRLAGFHIYNEQFF	TGCGCCAGCAGTGAGAGGCGACTAGCGGGATTCCACATCTACAATGAGCAGTTCTTC
-	TRBV27	TRBJ2-7	TRBD2	CASSPLAGPYEQYF	TGTGCCAGCAGTCCCCTAGCGGGCCCCTACGAGCAGTACTTC
-	TRBV5-1	TRBJ1-2	-	CASSSVPTGSYGYTF	TGCGCCAGCAGCTCAGTCCCTACTGGGAGCTATGGCTACACCTTC
-	TRBV5-1	TRBJ1-1	-	CASSFQGNTEAFF	TGCGCCAGCAGCTTTCAGGGGAACACTGAAGCTTTCTTT
-	TRBV27	TRBJ2-3	TRBD2	CASSLVGGREDTQYF	TGTGCCAGCAGTTTAGTCGGCGGGAGGGAAGATACGCAGTATTTT
once	TRBV11-3	TRBJ2-7	TRBD2	CASSLDFGLAGGYEQYF	TGTGCCAGCAGCTTAGACTTCGGACTAGCGGGAGGCTACGAGCAGTACTTC
-	TRBV7-2	TRBJ2-7	TRBD2	CASSTGTSGRIVPEQYF	TGTGCCAGCAGCACCGGGACTAGCGGGAGGATAGTCCCCGAGCAGTACTTC
-	TRBV30	TRBJ2-7	-	CAWAGVDSYEQYF	TGTGCCTGGGCCGGTGTAGATTCCTACGAGCAGTACTTC
-	TRBV30	TRBJ2-1	TRBD2	CAWTYRTSRASYNEQFF	TGTGCCTGGACCTATAGGACTAGCAGGGCCTCCTACAATGAGCAGTTCTTC
-	TRBV28	TRBJ2-2	TRBD1	CASSLAGGTGELFF	TGTGCCAGCAGTTTGGCAGGGGGCACCGGGGAGCTGTTTTTT
-	TRBV7-6	TRBJ2-7	-	CASSLLGGTLVGEQYF	TGTGCCAGCAGCTTATTGGGCGGGACTCTAGTGGGGGAGCAGTACTTC
-	TRBV29-1	TRBJ2-5	-	CSVNPMGRETQYF	TGCAGCGTTAACCCCATGGGGAGGGAGACCCAGTACTTC
few	TRBV29-1	TRBJ2-7	-	CSVEGEWRGLYEQYF	TGCAGCGTTGAAGGGGAATGGAGGGGTCTCTACGAGCAGTACTTC
-	TRBV9	TRBJ2-1	-	CASSLVTSYNEQFF	TGTGCCAGCAGTTTAGTAACTTCCTACAATGAGCAGTTCTTC
few	TRBV4-1	TRBJ2-7	TRBD1	CASSPLPGTGSYEQYF	TGCGCCAGCAGCCCCCTCCCCGGGACAGGTTCCTACGAGCAGTACTTC
few	TRBV5-1	TRBJ2-7	TRBD2	CASSLSGLAGGDYEQYF	TGCGCCAGCAGCTTGTCCGGCCTAGCGGGAGGTGACTACGAGCAGTACTTC
-	TRBV30	TRBJ2-7	TRBD1	CAWRRDRGYEQYF	TGTGCCTGGCGCCGGGACAGGGGATACGAGCAGTACTTC
-	TRBV28	TRBJ2-5	TRBD2	CASRFSGSGQETQYF	TGTGCCAGCAGATTTAGCGGGAGTGGGCAAGAGACCCAGTACTTC
-	TRBV6-6	TRBJ2-7	TRBD2	CASSTTSASASYEQYF	TGTGCCAGCAGTACGACTAGCGCGAGTGCCTCCTACGAGCAGTACTTC
-	TRBV7-3	TRBJ2-1	TRBD2	CASSLFPSGSNTYNEQFF	TGTGCCAGCAGCTTATTTCCTAGCGGGAGTAACACCTACAATGAGCAGTTCTTC